The 19 T cell receptor beta chains given below trace back to one sample, sequenced in a study of blood T cell repertoires in COVID-19. Sequenced by immunoSEQ multiplex PCR; TCRdb stores in-frame clones only, minus some. This table has more than 250,000 clones, 75% to 85% appearing once. The specimen sequenced was peripheral blood. Every receptor here comes from a man aged 50-60 years with active or convalescent COVID-19.

This chain uses TRBV30 with TRBJ1-2; D is uncertain. V was clipped by 0 bases and J by 4 bases, with 12 bases between them. The CDR3 covers 14 residues. CDR1 is GTSNPN, CDR2 SVGIG, per germline (reference sequence). The CDR3: CAWSVLAGSYGYTF. The DNA of the CDR3 is TGTGCCTGGAGTGTACTAGCGGGAAGCTATGGCTACACCTTC.

This clone has just a few counts. The V and J genes are TRBV30 and TRBJ2-7; 7 nucleotides match TRBD2. The germline V gene has CDR1 GTSNPN and CDR2 SVGIG (reference sequence). V lost 3 bases and J lost 4; bases outside the gene matches: 6. The length of the CDR3 is 13 residues. The CDR3 spells CAWRRASGYEQYF. CDR3 DNA: TGTGCCTGGAGGAGGGCTAGCGGTTACGAGCAGTACTTC.

The chain recombines TRBV7-9 with TRBJ1-1, with TRBD1 matching 7 bases. The CDR3 loop spans 17 amino acids. Germline V CDR1 and CDR2: SEHNR, FQNEAQ (reference sequence). The junction had 12 bases not matched to a gene; V was cut back by 5 bases and J by 0 bases. The CDR3 sequence: CASSHYRGSPMNTEAFF. For the CDR3, the DNA is TGTGCCAGCAGCCACTACAGGGGAAGCCCGATGAACACTGAAGCTTTCTTT.

The rearrangement links TRBV30 to TRBJ2-7, with 7 bases matching TRBD1. The CDR3 is made up of 14 amino acids. Germline lookup yields CDR1 GTSNPN and CDR2 SVGIG (reference sequence). After removal of 5 bases from V and 3 bases from J, the junction contained 10 bases not matched to a gene. The CDR3 sequence is CAWGLLGQIYEQYF. CDR3 bases: TGTGCCTGGGGCCTCCTGGGACAGATCTACGAGCAGTACTTC. Full variable domain (remainder filled in from reference TRBV30 and TRBJ2-7): SQTIHQWPATLVQPVGSPLSLECTVEGTSNPNLYWYRQAAGRGLQLLFYSVGIGQISSEVPQNLSASRPQDRQFILSSKKLLLSDSGFYLCAWGLLGQIYEQYFGPGTRLTVT.

The V call is TRBV5-1, the J call TRBJ2-1, with 7 nucleotides matching TRBD2. The germline gives CDR1 SGHRS, CDR2 YFSETQ. The J segment lost 6 bases and the V segment lost 6 bases, leaving 9 bases of the junction unmatched. The CDR3 consists of 14 residues. The DNA of the CDR3 is TGCGCCAGCAAACGGGGGGATTTCAGCAATGAGCAGTTCTTC. Protein sequence: CASKRGDFSNEQFF.

V and J are TRBV7-9 and TRBJ2-2, with 11 bases that match TRBD2. The CDR3 has 17 residues. J gave up 5 bases and V 0 bases, and 5 bases lay outside the gene matches. Germline values: CDR1 SEHNR, CDR2 FQNEAQ (reference sequence). CDR3 DNA: TGTGCCAGCAGCTTAGCGCGTAGCGGGAGGGCTACCGGGGAGCTGTTTTTT. Its translation: CASSLARSGRATGELFF. Filled out from reference TRBV7-9 and TRBJ2-2, the complete variable domain reads DTGVSQNPRHKITKRGQNVTFRCDPISEHNRLYWYRQTLGQGPEFLTYFQNEAQLEKSRLLSDRFSAERPKGSFSTLEIQRTEQGDSAMYLCASSLARSGRATGELFFGEGSRLTVL.

The chain recombines TRBV7-2 with TRBJ2-7; D possibly corresponds to TRBD2 (5 bases). This CDR3 comprises 14 residues. Germline CDR1 SGHTA, CDR2 FQGNSA. V lost 5 bases and J lost 3, with 14 bases in between. Here the CDR3 DNA reads TGTGCCAGCAGCCCTGGCGGGCGCTTCTACGAGCAGTACTTC. Translation: CASSPGGRFYEQYF. Using reference TRBV7-2 and TRBJ2-7 for the parts outside the CDR3, the full variable domain is GAGVSQSPSNKVTEKGKDVELRCDPISGHTALYWYRQSLGQGLEFLIYFQGNSAPDKSGLPSDRFSAERTGGSVSTLTIQRTQQEDSAVYLCASSPGGRFYEQYFGPGTRLTVT.

The V and J genes are TRBV5-1 and TRBJ2-5; D not certain. Germline lookup yields CDR1 SGHRS and CDR2 YFSETQ. The CDR3 spans 14 residues. The germline V and J ends were trimmed by 1 base and 2 bases, with 9 bases remaining between them. This chain's CDR3 is CASSLTTSQETQYF. For the CDR3, the DNA is TGCGCCAGCAGCTTGACTACCTCGCAAGAGACCCAGTACTTC.

This clone has only one observation. The chain has TRBV19 and TRBJ2-7; 9 bases agree with TRBD2. Germline V gives CDR1 LNHDA, CDR2 SQIVND (reference sequence). CDR3 size: 16 residues. After removal of 5 bases from V and 2 bases from J, the junction contained 10 bases not matched to a gene. The CDR3 protein is CASSSGASGNAYEQYF. In DNA form, the CDR3 reads TGTGCCAGTAGTTCTGGGGCTAGCGGGAATGCCTACGAGCAGTACTTC.

A word on this clone: Its ends do not fully match the called genes, so a read error is possible. This chain joins TRBV7-2 and TRBJ2-3, with no clear D. CDR3 length: 12 amino acids. The germline gives CDR1 SGHTA, CDR2 FQGNSA. CDR3 sequence: CASSFDLDAQYF. CDR3 sequence (DNA): TGTGCCAGCAGCTTCGACCTAGATGCGCAGTATTTT.

CDR3 sequence (DNA): TGTGCCTGGAGAGGGTACGTCGCGGGCGGTTTTTACAATGAGCAGTTCTTC. This sequence encodes CAWRGYVAGGFYNEQFF. The chain links TRBV30 to TRBJ2-1; maybe TRBD2 (5 bases). This CDR3 region has 17 residues. Deletions cut 3 bases from V and 4 bases from J, with 22 bases between. The germline CDR1 and CDR2 sequences are GTSNPN and SVGIG (reference sequence).

The gene calls are TRBV24-1 and TRBJ1-5; D remains ambiguous. CDR1 is KGHDR, CDR2 SFDVKD, per germline. V was shortened by 4 bases and J by 3 bases, with 9 bases between the two germline ends. This CDR3 contains 14 residues. CDR3 coding DNA: TGTGCCACCAGTGAACCCGGAGACAATCAGCCCCAGCATTTT. Translated, it gives CATSEPGDNQPQHF.

This clone was seen only a few times. The chain employs TRBV7-2 and TRBJ2-1; tentative D call: TRBD1 (5 bases). Germline loops: CDR1 SGHTA, CDR2 FQGNSA. The CDR3 consists of 15 residues. Trimming stripped 3 bases from V and 6 bases from J, with 15 bases between. The CDR3 DNA is TGTGCCAGCAGCTTCGGCAGGGATTGGCGCAATGAGCAGTTCTTC. Its protein product is CASSFGRDWRNEQFF.

J is TRBJ1-1 and V is TRBV12-3 or TRBV12-4, with D hard to call. The CDR3 has 13 amino acids. The germline V and J ends were trimmed by 5 bases and 4 bases, with 11 bases remaining between them. This CDR3 is CASSTAEGTEAFF. The CDR3 DNA follows: TGTGCCAGCAGTACCGCCGAGGGCACTGAAGCTTTCTTT.

A word on this clone: Relative to the germline gene, one junction end is altered; a read error may explain this. This sequence joins TRBV30 and TRBJ2-5; D is tentatively TRBD1 or TRBD2 (5 bases each). CDR3 length: 15 amino acids. Germline V lookup: CDR1 GTSNPN, CDR2 SVGIG (reference sequence). CDR3 nucleotide sequence: TGTGCCGGGAGCTGGGTGGGGCCCCTGGGGGAGACCCAGTACTTC. It specifies CAGSWVGPLGETQYF.

The V call is TRBV13, the J call TRBJ2-1; D may be TRBD2 (7 bases). V lost 4 bases and J 5 bases, leaving 18 bases between the germline ends. Per germline, CDR1 PRHDT and CDR2 FYEKMQ (reference sequence). This CDR3 spans 16 amino acids. CDR3 protein: CASSYRQGRGHNEQFF. CDR3 DNA sequence: TGTGCCAGCAGCTACCGGCAGGGGAGGGGACACAATGAGCAGTTCTTC.

V and J are TRBV5-6 and TRBJ1-4, with D possibly TRBD1 on 6 matching bases. Trimming stripped 4 bases from V and 10 bases from J, with 17 bases between. The germline gives CDR1 SGHDT, CDR2 YYEEEE. This CDR3 region has 14 residues. In DNA form, the CDR3 reads TGTGCCAGCAGCCTCAGGGGAGACCTAGCAAAACTGTTTTTT. The encoded protein is CASSLRGDLAKLFF.

In nucleotides, the CDR3 is TGTGCCAGCCGGAAAGGGGCCTCTGGAAACACCATATATTTT. This sequence encodes CASRKGASGNTIYF. The rearrangement uses TRBV19 and TRBJ1-3, with D tentatively TRBD1 (5 bases). Germline V gene lookup returns CDR1 LNHDA and CDR2 SQIVND (reference sequence). The ends were cut back, 9 bases at V and 0 bases at J, with 12 bases in the middle. CDR3 length: 14 amino acids.

The chain carries TRBV30 and TRBJ1-3; D not resolved. The V end was cut by 2 bases, the J end by 0 bases, with 11 bases between. The CDR3 loop spans 15 amino acids. Germline CDR1 is GTSNPN and CDR2 is SVGIG (reference sequence). The chain's CDR3 is CAWSRGPSSGNTIYF. CDR3 nucleotide sequence: TGTGCCTGGAGTAGAGGGCCTAGCTCTGGAAACACCATATATTTT. Drawing the rest from reference TRBV30 and TRBJ1-3, the complete variable domain is SQTIHQWPATLVQPVGSPLSLECTVEGTSNPNLYWYRQAAGRGLQLLFYSVGIGQISSEVPQNLSASRPQDRQFILSSKKLLLSDSGFYLCAWSRGPSSGNTIYFGEGSWLTVV.